This T cell receptor beta chain was retrieved from a study of cytomegalovirus exposure and HLA in healthy donors. Primers included in the PCR were 60 Vbeta and 13 Jbeta primers. Profiling relied on immunoSEQ multiplex PCR, and the TCRdb table lists in-frame clones only, not all of them. The repertoire holds 200,000 to 250,000 clones, with approximately 68% as singletons. The V end lost 5 bases, the J end lost 5 bases, and 13 bases lay between the germline ends. Germline V CDR1 and CDR2: SGHVS, FNYEAQ. The CDR3 loop spans 14 amino acids. V gene TRBV7-6 combines with J gene TRBJ1-3, with D possibly TRBD1 on 6 matching bases. This TCR derives from a young woman in good health and CMV-seronegative. Sequencing input: PBMCs. DNA of the CDR3: TGTGCCAGCAGCCCCCGGACAGATCGAAACACCATATATTTT. This encodes CASSPRTDRNTIYF.